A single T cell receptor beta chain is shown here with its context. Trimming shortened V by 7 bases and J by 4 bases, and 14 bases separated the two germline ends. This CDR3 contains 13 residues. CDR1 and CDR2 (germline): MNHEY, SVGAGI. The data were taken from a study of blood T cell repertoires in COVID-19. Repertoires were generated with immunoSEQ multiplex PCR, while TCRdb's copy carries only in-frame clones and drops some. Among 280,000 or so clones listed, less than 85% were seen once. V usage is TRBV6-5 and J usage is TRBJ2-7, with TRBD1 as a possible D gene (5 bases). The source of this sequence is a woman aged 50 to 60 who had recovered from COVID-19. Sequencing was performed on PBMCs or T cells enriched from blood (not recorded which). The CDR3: CASKLTEGYEQYF. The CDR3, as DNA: TGTGCCAGCAAACTGACAGAAGGGTACGAGCAGTACTTC.